This entry lists 29 T cell receptor beta chains sequenced from one sample in a study of T-cell memory formation after mild COVID-19. TCRdb used MiXCR to reprocess the 5' RACE reads, holding one entry per CDR3 protein. The sample carries 55,000 to 70,000 distinct CDR3 sequences, about 30% recorded once. Sequences were obtained from PBMCs or a T cell subset sorted from them (not recorded which). These receptors were collected from a man younger than 35 who had mild COVID-19 (a few samples of this study predate the infection). Cell type and time point are not known.

The chain is built from TRBV3-1 and TRBJ2-1; the match to TRBD1 covers 8 bases. Per the germline V gene, CDR1 is LGHDT and CDR2 is YNNKEL (reference sequence). CDR3 length equals 16 residues. With V trimmed by 0 bases and J by 2 bases, 3 bases remained unmatched. The DNA for the CDR3 is TGTGCCAGCAGCCAAGACAACAGGGGGGCCTACAATGAGCAGTTCTTC. This translates into CASSQDNRGAYNEQFF.

There are a few counts of this clonotype. This chain connects TRBV30 to TRBJ2-3; D gene ambiguous. V lost 2 bases to trimming and J lost 1 base, with 10 bases between them. Germline V CDR1 and CDR2: GTSNPN, SVGIG (reference sequence). The length of the CDR3 is 14 residues. CDR3 nucleotide sequence: TGTGCCTGGAGTCTGGGGATAGGCACAGATACGCAGTATTTT. It specifies CAWSLGIGTDTQYF. The variable domain in full, with the rest retrieved from reference TRBV30 and TRBJ2-3, is SQTIHQWPATLVQPVGSPLSLECTVEGTSNPNLYWYRQAAGRGLQLLFYSVGIGQISSEVPQNLSASRPQDRQFILSSKKLLLSDSGFYLCAWSLGIGTDTQYFGPGTRLTVL.

This clonotype showed up just once. The chain employs TRBV6-1 and TRBJ1-3; D gene uncertain. Germline CDR1 reads MNHNS; CDR2 reads SASEGT. V was shortened by 1 base and J by 0 bases, with 7 bases between the two germline ends. The CDR3 runs to 15 residues. CDR3 residues: CASSEEHDSGNTIYF. The CDR3 coding sequence is TGTGCCAGCAGTGAAGAGCACGACTCTGGAAACACCATATATTTT.

This chain connects TRBV7-3 to TRBJ2-2; tentatively, D is TRBD2 (6 bases). Trimming pared 0 bases from V and 6 bases from J, leaving 11 bases between. Germline CDR1 reads SGHTA; CDR2 reads FQGTGA. CDR3 length: 15 residues. The CDR3 nucleotides are TGTGCCAGCAGCTTAACCGGTGGAGGGGCCGGGGAGCTGTTTTTT. It encodes CASSLTGGGAGELFF.

The gene calls are TRBV10-2 and TRBJ1-5; the match to TRBD1 covers 7 bases. From germline, CDR1 is WSHSY and CDR2 SAAADI. Losses at the gene ends were 3 bases for V and 1 base for J; bases not matched to a gene: 3. The CDR3 is made up of 15 amino acids. CDR3 DNA: TGCGCCAGCAGTGATTGGGACAGAAGCAATCAGCCCCAGCATTTT. Amino acids: CASSDWDRSNQPQHF.

This sequence joins TRBV6-5 and TRBJ1-2; D gene uncertain. V was cut by 6 bases and J by 2 bases, with 13 bases left in between. Germline-derived CDR1 and CDR2 are MNHEY and SVGAGI. This CDR3 region has 14 residues. CDR3 in DNA: TGTGCCAGCAGCTTACACCCCGCGAACTATGGCTACACCTTC. Its translation: CASSLHPANYGYTF.

The rearrangement uses TRBV4-1 and TRBJ1-2, with TRBD1 matching 9 bases. Germline V lookup: CDR1 MGHRA, CDR2 YSYEKL. The V gene end was trimmed by 1 base and the J gene end by 3 bases; junction bases not matched to a gene: 6. This CDR3 has 16 amino acids. This CDR3 is CASSQGSRTGDYGYTF. The CDR3 coding sequence is TGCGCCAGCAGCCAAGGGTCGAGGACAGGGGACTATGGCTACACCTTC.

The V and J genes are TRBV7-9 and TRBJ2-3; 8 bases map to TRBD2. The germline V gene encodes CDR1 SEHNR and CDR2 FQNEAQ (reference sequence). The trim removed 5 bases at V and 5 bases at J, leaving 15 bases unmatched. This CDR3 comprises 17 residues. CDR3 nucleotides: TGTGCCAGCAGCCCTTCGGGGTTCGGGGGGGCTGTAGATACGCAGTATTTT. It translates to CASSPSGFGGAVDTQYF. The whole variable domain, filled in from reference TRBV7-9 and TRBJ2-3, reads DTGVSQNPRHKITKRGQNVTFRCDPISEHNRLYWYRQTLGQGPEFLTYFQNEAQLEKSRLLSDRFSAERPKGSFSTLEIQRTEQGDSAMYLCASSPSGFGGAVDTQYFGPGTRLTVL.

This chain connects TRBV11-2 to TRBJ1-2, with D unresolved. Germline assignment: CDR1 SGHAT and CDR2 FQNNGV. This CDR3 is 14 amino acids long. The V end was cut by 3 bases, the J end by 7 bases, with 15 bases between. The CDR3 DNA follows: TGTGCCAGCAGCTTGGGTATTGGGATAGGTGGCTACACCTTC. Residues: CASSLGIGIGGYTF.

V and J are TRBV6-2 or TRBV6-3 and TRBJ2-1; tentatively, D is TRBD1 (5 bases). Germline assignment: CDR1 MNHEY and CDR2 SVGEGT. The V end was cut by 2 bases, the J end by 5 bases, with 13 bases between. The CDR3 extends over 15 amino acids. CDR3 amino acids: CASSYPDNHHNEQFF. The DNA of the CDR3 is TGTGCCAGCAGTTACCCGGACAACCATCACAATGAGCAGTTCTTC.

This clonotype has only a few counts. V usage is TRBV6-1 and J usage is TRBJ2-5; D remains unclear. Germline assignment: CDR1 MNHNS and CDR2 SASEGT. The CDR3 is 13 amino acids. V was clipped by 7 bases and J by 1 base, with 10 bases between them. CDR3: CASTRLIQETQYF. DNA for the CDR3: TGTGCCAGCACCCGACTGATCCAAGAGACCCAGTACTTC.

The chain links TRBV7-9 to TRBJ2-2; D unresolved. CDR1 and CDR2 (germline): SEHNR, FQNEAQ (reference sequence). The CDR3 has 13 residues. Trimming stripped 7 bases from V and 1 base from J, with 7 bases between. The CDR3 sequence is CASIPKNTGELFF. The CDR3 DNA is TGTGCCAGCATCCCAAAGAACACCGGGGAGCTGTTTTTT.

This clonotype came up many times. V is TRBV14 and J is TRBJ2-1; D is ambiguous. The germline CDR1 and CDR2 sequences are SGHDN and FVKESK. CDR3 length equals 12 residues. V gave up 1 base and J gave up 8 bases, with 6 bases separating them. CDR3 bases: TGTGCCAGCAGCCAAGCCAACTATGAGCAGTTCTTC. Protein: CASSQANYEQFF.

This clonotype is categorized as large (0.1 to 1%). The CDR3 protein is CSARGNTIYF. The CDR3 DNA follows: TGCAGTGCTCGTGGAAACACCATATATTTT. The chain combines TRBV20-1 with TRBJ1-3, with D unclear. The CDR3 is made up of 10 amino acids. V lost 5 bases to trimming and J lost 3 bases, with 2 bases between them. The germline V gene encodes CDR1 DFQATT and CDR2 SNEGSKA (reference sequence).

This clonotype was seen a handful of times. The genes are TRBV6-6 and TRBJ2-7, with unresolved D. This CDR3 is 13 amino acids long. Looked up from germline, CDR1 is MNHNY and CDR2 is SVGAGI (reference sequence). Trimming left V 6 bases short and J 4 bases short, with 13 bases between. This CDR3 reads CASSLGLEYEQYV. The CDR3 bases are TGTGCCAGCAGCCTCGGTCTGGAGTACGAGCAGTACGTC.

The chain combines TRBV7-9 with TRBJ2-3; D gene unclear. The germline V gene encodes CDR1 SEHNR and CDR2 FQNEAQ (reference sequence). The CDR3 loop spans 13 amino acids. V dropped 3 bases and J dropped 0 bases, with 4 bases sitting between them. The CDR3 reads CASSLGSTDTQYF. The CDR3 region has the DNA TGTGCCAGCAGCTTGGGGAGCACAGATACGCAGTATTTT.

This clonotype has more than one count but fewer than ten. The rearrangement uses TRBV21-1 and TRBJ2-1; whether TRBD1, the table's D call, matches the DNA was not checked. TRBV21-1 is a pseudogene segment. The CDR3 is 15 amino acids. The CDR3 bases are TGTGCCAGCAGCTCGCAGGGTTCTACCTACAATGAGCAGTTCTTC. Amino acids: CASSSQGSTYNEQFF.

This clonotype was counted a few times. The chain recombines TRBV5-5 with TRBJ2-3; D gene uncertain. Per the germline V gene, CDR1 is SGHKS and CDR2 is YYEKEE (reference sequence). The CDR3 sequence is 15 residues long. Trimming removed 1 base from V and 2 bases from J, with 11 bases in between. The CDR3, as DNA: TGTGCCAGCAGCTTGTCCCCGGGTAACACAGATACGCAGTATTTT. Protein: CASSLSPGNTDTQYF.

This clonotype was observed a handful of times. The chain carries TRBV12-3 or TRBV12-4 and TRBJ2-7; a possible D gene is TRBD2 (5 bases). The CDR3 runs 12 residues. V gave up 8 bases and J gave up 1 base, with 9 bases separating them. The CDR3 sequence: CASGPGSYEQYF. Written as DNA, the CDR3 is TGTGCCAGCGGCCCGGGGTCCTACGAGCAGTACTTC.

The chain combines TRBV12-3 or TRBV12-4 with TRBJ1-1; D is possibly TRBD1 (6 bases). The CDR3 sequence is 12 residues long. V was clipped by 2 bases and J by 8 bases, with 9 bases between them. The CDR3, as DNA: TGTGCCAGCAGTTTACCGGGACAAGAAGCTTTCTTT. Translated: CASSLPGQEAFF.

The sample holds a few counts of this clonotype. This chain connects TRBV30 to TRBJ2-7; possible D gene TRBD2, 6 bases. Germline CDR1 is GTSNPN and CDR2 is SVGIG (reference sequence). The V and J ends lost 5 bases and 5 bases respectively, with 16 bases between them. This CDR3 has 13 residues. The CDR3 reads CAWEPPGGDEQYF. The CDR3 region has the DNA TGTGCCTGGGAACCCCCCGGGGGTGACGAGCAGTACTTC.

This clonotype was found a few times. The V call is TRBV5-1, the J call TRBJ2-2; 9 positions agree with TRBD1. The CDR3 is 16 residues long. Trimming at V came to 4 bases and at J to 3 bases, leaving 7 bases not matched to a gene. In germline, CDR1 is SGHRS, CDR2 YFSETQ. This chain's CDR3 is CASSLADRGYTGELFF. As DNA, the CDR3 is TGCGCCAGCAGCCTCGCGGACAGGGGATACACCGGGGAGCTGTTTTTT.

The chain combines TRBV6-5 with TRBJ2-1, with D maybe TRBD2 (6 bases). Per the germline V gene, CDR1 is MNHEY and CDR2 is SVGAGI. Trimming removed 5 bases from V and 7 bases from J, with 15 bases in between. The length of the CDR3 is 14 residues. The CDR3, as DNA: TGTGCCAGCAGTCATACCGGGACTGGTAATGAGCAGTTCTTC. This gives the protein CASSHTGTGNEQFF.

A few counts support this clonotype. V is TRBV6-5 and J is TRBJ2-2; 7 nucleotides agree with TRBD1. V dropped 2 bases and J dropped 1; count of bases not matched to a gene: 7. CDR1 and CDR2 (germline): MNHEY, SVGAGI. The CDR3 length is 17 residues. The CDR3 DNA follows: TGTGCCAGCAGTTACCAGACAGGGACGGGGAACACCGGGGAGCTGTTTTTT. Translation: CASSYQTGTGNTGELFF.

This clonotype was observed a few times. CDR3 DNA sequence: TGTGCCATCAGTGAGTCGGTGGACGAGACCCAGTACTTC. Its protein product is CAISESVDETQYF. The chain employs TRBV10-3 and TRBJ2-5; no clear D gene. Per the germline V gene, CDR1 is ENHRY and CDR2 is SYGVKD. The CDR3 is 13 amino acids. The germline V and J ends were trimmed by 0 bases and 5 bases, with 7 bases remaining between them.

The chain couples TRBV4-3 to TRBJ2-5, with 8 bases matching TRBD2. The germline V gene encodes CDR1 LGHNA and CDR2 YSLEER. V lost 0 bases, J lost 5 bases, and 5 bases stayed unmatched. This CDR3 is 15 amino acids long. Here the CDR3 DNA reads TGCGCCAGCAGCCAAGATATGGGACTAGTGGAGACCCAGTACTTC. As protein: CASSQDMGLVETQYF.

V is TRBV27 and J is TRBJ2-7; 7 positions agree with TRBD2. The germline gives CDR1 MNHEY, CDR2 SMNVEV (reference sequence). The CDR3 covers 14 residues. Trimming took 3 bases from V and 4 from J; bases not matched to a gene: 6. CDR3 sequence reads: CASSLGRGGYEQYV. CDR3 coding DNA: TGTGCCAGCAGTTTGGGGAGGGGTGGATACGAGCAGTACGTC.

This clonotype was observed many times. The J gene is TRBJ2-1, the V gene TRBV4-2; either TRBD1 or TRBD2 may supply D (5 bases each). The CDR3 sequence is 14 residues long. Germline CDR1 LGHNA, CDR2 YNFKEQ. V lost 1 base and J lost 8, with 12 bases in between. The CDR3 loop is CASSQGGDGDEQFF. The CDR3 DNA follows: TGTGCCAGCAGCCAAGGAGGGGACGGCGATGAGCAGTTCTTC.

This sequence joins TRBV9 and TRBJ2-7; the D is unclear. The V and J ends lost 3 bases and 3 bases respectively, with 4 bases between them. The CDR3 extends over 11 amino acids. Germline CDR1 and CDR2: SGDLS and YYNGEE. CDR3 amino acids: CASSDNYEQYF. The DNA of the CDR3 is TGTGCCAGCAGCGATAACTACGAGCAGTACTTC.